This T cell receptor beta chain was captured in a study of CD8 T cells in ankylosing spondylitis. Study-wide points: Previous work reported some of these motif variants in the synovial fluid and blood of reactive arthritis. The study identified a TCR beta motif of 7 or 8 highly homologous variants that appeared characteristic of ankylosing spondylitis blood.

The table lists this clonotype with a few counts. Its target is unknown. Quantitative 5'-RACE with molecular barcodes was used to make the TCR beta libraries. Using its own MiXCR run on the 5' RACE reads, TCRdb lists one record per CDR3 protein. In the table there are a few hundred thousand distinct CDR3 sequences, more than 9% of which are singletons. Germline lookup yields CDR1 DFQATT and CDR2 SNEGSKA (reference sequence). V gave up 5 bases and J gave up 3 bases, with 19 bases separating them. This CDR3 has 15 residues. The rearrangement links TRBV20-1 to TRBJ1-2; weak D call: TRBD1 (5 bases). The sequence was collected from a female donor with ankylosing spondylitis or in good health (not recorded which). Sequencing input: blood, either unsorted or a sorted T cell fraction (not recorded which). The CDR3 loop reads CSAEPPTLGDYGYTF. Here the CDR3 DNA reads TGCAGTGCTGAGCCTCCTACCCTGGGGGACTATGGCTACACCTTC.